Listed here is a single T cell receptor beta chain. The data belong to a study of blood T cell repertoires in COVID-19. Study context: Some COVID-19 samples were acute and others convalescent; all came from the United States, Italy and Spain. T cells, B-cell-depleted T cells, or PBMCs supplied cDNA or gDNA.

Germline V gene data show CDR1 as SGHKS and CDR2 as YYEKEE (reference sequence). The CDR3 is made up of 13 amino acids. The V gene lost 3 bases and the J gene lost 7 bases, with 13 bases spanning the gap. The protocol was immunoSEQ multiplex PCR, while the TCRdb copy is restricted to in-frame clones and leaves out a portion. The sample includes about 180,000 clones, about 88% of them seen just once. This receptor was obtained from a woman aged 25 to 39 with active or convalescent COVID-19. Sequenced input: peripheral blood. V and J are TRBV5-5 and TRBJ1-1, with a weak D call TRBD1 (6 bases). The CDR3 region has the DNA TGTGCCAGCAGCTCTACAGGGATGGATGAAGCTTTCTTT. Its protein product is CASSSTGMDEAFF.